Following are 13 T cell receptor beta chains from one sample sequenced in a study of molecular identifiers for immune sequencing clone quantification. A single record per CDR3 protein comes from TCRdb applying MiXCR to the PCR reads. The sample lists over 600,000 distinct CDR3 sequences, 20% occurring once. Sequenced input: naive CD8+ T cells from blood, with Jurkat cell RNA spiked in. As for subset: FACS-sorted CD8+CD4-CCR7+CD45RA+ naive T cells. These receptors were taken from a human donor in good health. Some libraries in this study had Jurkat cell RNA spiked in.

This clonotype was counted at least ten times. V is TRBV9 and J is TRBJ1-4; D gene uncertain. In germline, CDR1 is SGDLS, CDR2 YYNGEE. The CDR3 length is 14 residues. Deletions cut 4 bases from V and 5 bases from J, with 12 bases between. The CDR3 sequence: CASSPRTENEKLFF. The DNA for the CDR3 is TGTGCCAGCAGCCCGCGGACGGAGAATGAAAAACTGTTTTTT.

This clonotype has just one count. Being one base from a much bigger clone, this may be a read error. The chain is built from TRBV28 and TRBJ1-5, with D hard to call. This CDR3 is built from 15 residues. CDR1 and CDR2 from the germline V gene are MDHEN and SYDVKM. The DNA for the CDR3 is TGTGCCAGCAGTTTAGTGACTTATAGCAGTCAGCCCCAGCATTTT. This encodes CASSLVTYSSQPQHF.

A word on this clonotype: The germline gene is not matched at one end of the junction; a read error may be the cause. V gene TRBV30 combines with J gene TRBJ2-2, with D maybe TRBD2 (6 bases). Germline V lookup: CDR1 GTSNPN, CDR2 SVGIG (reference sequence). CDR3 length equals 14 residues. The CDR3 DNA sequence: TGTGCCTGGAGTCTCACGCCCCTCCCGGGGGAGCTGTCTTTT. This translates into CAWSLTPLPGELSF.

The genes are TRBV6-6 and TRBJ1-1; unclear D gene. CDR1 is MNHNY and CDR2 is SVGAGI in the germline V gene (reference sequence). The CDR3 runs 13 residues. The V and J ends lost 4 bases and 4 bases respectively, with 10 bases between them. CDR3 nucleotide sequence: TGTGCCAGCAGTTTGGCGTATACCACTGAAGCTTTCTTT. Protein sequence: CASSLAYTTEAFF.

With respect to this clonotype: A much larger clone sits a single nucleotide away, making a read error possible. This sequence joins TRBV4-3 and TRBJ1-6, with D hard to call. V was clipped by 1 base and J by 4 bases, with 8 bases between them. Germline CDR1 is LGHNA and CDR2 is YSLEER. CDR3 length: 15 residues. The CDR3 DNA sequence: TGCGCCAGCAGCCAAGGTCACGGTTATAATTCACCCCTCCACTTT. Protein product: CASSQGHGYNSPLHF.

This clonotype has ten or more counts. The gene calls are TRBV20-1 and TRBJ2-7, with 11 bases that match TRBD2. Germline-derived CDR1 and CDR2 are DFQATT and SNEGSKA (reference sequence). The trim removed 2 bases at V and 3 bases at J, leaving 6 bases unmatched. The CDR3 is 15 amino acids. In DNA form, the CDR3 reads TGCAGTGCTAGACGGCTAGCGGGAGGTGACTACGAGCAGTACTTC. As protein: CSARRLAGGDYEQYF.

This clonotype was seen a handful of times. This chain uses TRBV11-2 with TRBJ1-1; D uncertain. Germline CDR1 SGHAT, CDR2 FQNNGV. Trimming shortened V by 0 bases and J by 3 bases, and 20 bases separated the two germline ends. This CDR3 spans 18 amino acids. CDR3 nucleotide sequence: TGTGCCAGCAGCTTAGATCTTATTGGGGTGGGAGTGGACACTGAAGCTTTCTTT. Translated: CASSLDLIGVGVDTEAFF.

Many counts were recorded for this clonotype. The chain joins TRBV29-1 to TRBJ2-7; 9 nucleotides align to TRBD2. V lost 5 bases, J lost 4 bases, and 6 bases stayed unmatched. This CDR3 has 13 amino acids. Germline values: CDR1 SQVTM, CDR2 ANQGSEA. The CDR3 loop is CSVRPSGTYEQYF. The CDR3 bases are TGCAGCGTTCGACCTAGCGGGACTTACGAGCAGTACTTC.

This clonotype was recorded at least ten times. The J gene is TRBJ1-2, the V gene TRBV6-1; unclear D gene. The CDR3 has 13 residues. The ends were cut back, 2 bases at V and 5 bases at J, with 9 bases in the middle. Germline V lookup: CDR1 MNHNS, CDR2 SASEGT. The CDR3 region is CASSEFVLYGYTF. In DNA form, the CDR3 reads TGTGCCAGCAGTGAATTTGTGCTATATGGCTACACCTTC.

The rearrangement links TRBV27 to TRBJ1-5; 8 bases align to TRBD1. With 4 bases clipped from V and 2 bases from J, the junction kept 7 bases outside the gene matches. This CDR3 is built from 16 residues. Germline loops: CDR1 MNHEY, CDR2 SMNVEV (reference sequence). The chain's CDR3 is CASSSTPTGGNQPQHF. CDR3 nucleotide sequence: TGTGCCAGCAGTTCCACGCCGACAGGGGGCAATCAGCCCCAGCATTTT.

This clonotype was found many times. This chain links TRBV29-1 with TRBJ2-2, with unresolved D. The CDR3 length is 13 residues. V shed 4 bases and J shed 3 bases, with 9 bases lying between them. CDR1 is SQVTM and CDR2 is ANQGSEA in the germline V gene. The CDR3 nucleotides read TGCAGCGTTGTTTTGCTGCACACCGGGGAGCTGTTTTTT. Protein: CSVVLLHTGELFF.

A few counts support this clonotype. This chain connects TRBV10-1 to TRBJ2-3; D gene unclear. V was cut by 10 bases and J by 3 bases, with 14 bases left in between. The CDR3 length is 13 residues. CDR1 and CDR2 (germline): WNHNN, SYGVQD (reference sequence). CDR3 sequence: CATQVGATDTQYF. The CDR3 region has the DNA TGCGCCACCCAGGTTGGAGCAACAGATACGCAGTATTTT.

This clonotype has just a few counts. The chain carries TRBV12-3 or TRBV12-4 and TRBJ1-1, with unresolved D. With 3 bases removed from V and 2 bases from J, the gap between germline ends came to 10 bases. This CDR3 contains 14 residues. The CDR3 loop is CASSFERENTEAFF. The CDR3 DNA reads TGTGCCAGCAGTTTCGAGAGGGAAAACACTGAAGCTTTCTTT.